The 2 T cell receptor beta chains below were found in one sample sequenced in a study of cytomegalovirus exposure and HLA in healthy donors. The PCR employed 60 Vbeta primers together with 13 Jbeta primers. Sequencing was performed with immunoSEQ multiplex PCR; in TCRdb, only in-frame clones are kept and a portion is missing. In the table there are 100,000 or so clones, roughly 15% of which are singletons. The sequenced sample consisted of PBMCs. These receptors came from a female donor in good health and CMV-seronegative.

The J gene is TRBJ1-5, the V gene TRBV6-5, with no clear D. This CDR3 is 13 amino acids long. Germline V CDR1 and CDR2: MNHEY, SVGAGI. Trimming left V 8 bases short and J 9 bases short, with 17 bases between. CDR3 loop: CASSKEPSRPQHF. The CDR3 nucleotides are TGTGCCAGCTCCAAGGAGCCTTCGCGGCCCCAGCATTTT.

This clone was seen a few times. V gene TRBV29-1 combines with J gene TRBJ1-5; TRBD1 agrees at 9 bases. Per germline, CDR1 SQVTM and CDR2 ANQGSEA. The CDR3 has 14 residues. The trim removed 7 bases at V and 3 bases at J, leaving 7 bases unmatched. CDR3 sequence: CSARQGGNNQPQHF. CDR3 nucleotides: TGCAGCGCCCGACAGGGGGGCAACAATCAGCCCCAGCATTTT.